Reported below is one T cell receptor beta chain. One end of the junction is discordant with germline, which a read error may explain. Naive CD8 sequencing libraries were generated from 20,000 to 1,000,000 sorted cells, with 10%, 30% or 50% RNA as input. CD8+CD4-CCR7+CD45RA+ cells were sorted as naive CD8 T cells. This record belongs to a study of molecular identifiers for immune sequencing clone quantification. Germline V lookup: CDR1 MRHNA, CDR2 SNTAGT. This CDR3 region has 13 residues. TCRdb analysed the PCR reads with MiXCR anew, one entry per CDR3 protein. The table lists over 90,000 distinct CDR3 sequences, around 30% of them singletons.

Sequencing used naive CD8+ T cells from blood, with Jurkat cell RNA spiked in. Noted subset: FACS-sorted CD8+CD4-CCR7+CD45RA+ naive T cells. The receptor comes from a human donor in good health. Some libraries in this study had Jurkat cell RNA spiked in. The chain recombines TRBV6-4 with TRBJ1-5, with D unclear. CDR3 DNA sequence: TGTGCCAGCAGGGACTCGCCGACGCAGCCCCAGCATTTT. It codes for CASRDSPTQPQHF.